This T cell receptor beta chain is drawn from a study of CD8 T cells in ankylosing spondylitis. This clonotype was counted at least ten times. Trimming took 8 bases from V and 2 from J; bases not matched to a gene: 3. CDR1 ENHRY and CDR2 SYGVKD come from the germline V gene. CDR3 length: 14 amino acids. Each CDR3 protein is one row after TCRdb ran MiXCR on the 5' RACE reads. Of 350,000 or so distinct CDR3 sequences in the sample, around 10% were seen once. The TCR sequence derives from a female donor with ankylosing spondylitis or in good health (not recorded which). Sequencing input: blood, either unsorted or a sorted T cell fraction (not recorded which). The V call is TRBV10-3, the J call TRBJ2-6; 7 bases fit TRBD2. Here the CDR3 reads CAIGGGTGANVLTF. The CDR3 DNA reads TGTGCCATCGGGGGGGGAACTGGGGCCAACGTCCTGACTTTC.